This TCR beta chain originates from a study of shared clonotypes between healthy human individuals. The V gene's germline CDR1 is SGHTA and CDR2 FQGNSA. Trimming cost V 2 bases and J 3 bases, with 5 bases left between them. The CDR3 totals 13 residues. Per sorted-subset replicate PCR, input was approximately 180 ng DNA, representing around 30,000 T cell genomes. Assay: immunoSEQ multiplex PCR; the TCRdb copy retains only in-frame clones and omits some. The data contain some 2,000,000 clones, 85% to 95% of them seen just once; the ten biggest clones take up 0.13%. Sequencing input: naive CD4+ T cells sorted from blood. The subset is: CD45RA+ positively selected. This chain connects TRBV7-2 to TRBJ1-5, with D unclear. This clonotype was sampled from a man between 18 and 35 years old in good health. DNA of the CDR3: TGTGCCAGCAGCTTAAATTACAATCAGCCCCAGCATTTT. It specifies CASSLNYNQPQHF.